These 27 T cell receptor beta chains were sequenced from one sample in a study of graft-versus-host responses after intestinal transplantation. TCRdb's copy holds only in-frame clones and misses some; the assay was immunoSEQ multiplex PCR. The sample holds about 59,000 clones, 90% to 95% seen once. Antigens for these TCRs are unknown. This specimen consisted of unstimulated CD4+ T cells sorted from spleen or lymph node cells, obtained before transplant. The receptors originated from a human donor who was the organ donor for an intestinal transplant.

This chain uses TRBV27 with TRBJ2-1, with D possibly TRBD1 on 5 matching bases. The CDR3 length is 13 residues. V was clipped by 7 bases and J by 2 bases, with 9 bases between them. Germline lookup yields CDR1 MNHEY and CDR2 SMNVEV (reference sequence). The chain's CDR3 is CASTQGAYNEQFF. DNA for the CDR3: TGTGCCAGCACCCAAGGGGCCTACAATGAGCAGTTCTTC.

The CDR3, as DNA: TGTGCCAGTAGTATTTCGCCGGGGCACCTGGCCCTCCACTTT. It is translated as CASSISPGHLALHF. The J gene is TRBJ1-6, the V gene TRBV19, with D possibly TRBD1 on 5 matching bases. The CDR3 has 14 amino acids. Per germline, CDR1 LNHDA and CDR2 SQIVND (reference sequence). Deletions cut 3 bases from V and 14 bases from J, with 17 bases between.

The chain combines TRBV19 with TRBJ2-2; TRBD2 matches at 7 bases. Per germline, CDR1 LNHDA and CDR2 SQIVND (reference sequence). This CDR3 comprises 15 residues. V shed 7 bases, J shed 4 bases, and the junction held 9 bases outside the gene matches. This chain's CDR3 is CASKDAGVSTGELFF. The CDR3 region has the DNA TGTGCCAGTAAGGACGCGGGGGTTTCCACCGGGGAGCTGTTTTTT.

The V gene is TRBV21-1, the J gene TRBJ1-2; the table assigns TRBD1, which was not confirmed against the DNA. TRBV21-1 is reported as a pseudogene. This CDR3 is built from 16 residues. DNA for the CDR3: TGTGCCAGCAGCAAAAAAAGGGGGACAGGGGACTATGGCTACACCTTC. Translating gives CASSKKRGTGDYGYTF.

The chain carries TRBV7-2 and TRBJ2-1; D is ambiguous. The V end was cut by 2 bases, the J end by 0 bases, with 5 bases between. The CDR3 has 14 amino acids. Germline V gene data show CDR1 as SGHTA and CDR2 as FQGNSA. In nucleotides, the CDR3 is TGTGCCAGCAGCTTACTTTACTCCTACAATGAGCAGTTCTTC. Amino acids: CASSLLYSYNEQFF.

This chain joins TRBV15 and TRBJ2-3; D is possibly TRBD1 or TRBD2 (6 bases each). V was cut by 1 base and J by 6 bases, with 11 bases left in between. CDR3 size: 14 residues. The germline V gene encodes CDR1 LNHNV and CDR2 YYDKDF (reference sequence). The CDR3 region is CATSRVSGADTQYF. Here the CDR3 DNA reads TGTGCCACCAGCAGAGTATCGGGGGCCGATACGCAGTATTTT.

The chain uses TRBV5-1 and TRBJ1-3, with D maybe TRBD1 (6 bases). This CDR3 has 16 residues. Germline V CDR1 and CDR2: SGHRS, YFSETQ. V was cut by 1 base and J by 0 bases, with 11 bases left in between. The CDR3 coding sequence is TGCGCCAGCAGCTTGTCCACAGGGCTCTCTGGAAACACCATATATTTT. Translating it yields CASSLSTGLSGNTIYF. The whole variable domain, remainder taken from reference TRBV5-1 and TRBJ1-3, is KAGVTQTPRYLIKTRGQQVTLSCSPISGHRSVSWYQQTPGQGLQFLFEYFSETQRNKGNFPGRFSGRQFSNSRSEMNVSTLELGDSALYLCASSLSTGLSGNTIYFGEGSWLTVV.

V usage is TRBV11-2 and J usage is TRBJ2-1; 12 bases agree with TRBD2. The CDR3 runs 14 residues. The V gene's germline CDR1 is SGHAT and CDR2 FQNNGV. Losses at the gene ends were 6 bases for V and 7 bases for J; bases not matched to a gene: 4. CDR3 amino acids: CASSRLAGVNEQFF. CDR3 in DNA: TGTGCCAGCAGTAGACTAGCGGGGGTAAATGAGCAGTTCTTC.

This sequence joins TRBV5-6 and TRBJ2-1; D may correspond to TRBD1 or TRBD2 (6 bases each). The V gene lost 0 bases and the J gene lost 4 bases, with 11 bases spanning the gap. This CDR3 has 15 residues. The V gene's germline CDR1 is SGHDT and CDR2 YYEEEE. This CDR3 reads CASSLGTGAYNEQFF. The CDR3 DNA is TGTGCCAGCAGCTTGGGAACGGGGGCATACAATGAGCAGTTCTTC.

V is TRBV11-2 and J is TRBJ2-5; D might be TRBD2 (6 bases). Per the germline V gene, CDR1 is SGHAT and CDR2 is FQNNGV. V was shortened by 2 bases and J by 0 bases, with 16 bases between the two germline ends. The CDR3 has 17 amino acids. CDR3 in amino acids: CASSLNGRTSYQETQYF. CDR3 DNA: TGTGCCAGCAGCTTAAACGGACGTACTAGCTACCAAGAGACCCAGTACTTC.

V is TRBV10-1 and J is TRBJ1-5; D gene ambiguous. V was pared by 0 bases and J by 5 bases, with 11 bases between. The germline CDR1 and CDR2 sequences are WNHNN and SYGVQD (reference sequence). This CDR3 is built from 15 residues. The CDR3, as DNA: TGCGCCAGCAGTGAGTCGACGGGAGCGGATCAGCCCCAGCATTTT. Translating gives CASSESTGADQPQHF.

This clone was found once. The rearrangement uses TRBV5-4 and TRBJ2-3; D is unclear. This CDR3 has 12 amino acids. The ends were cut back, 3 bases at V and 6 bases at J, with 8 bases in the middle. CDR1 SGHNT and CDR2 YYREEE come from the germline V gene (reference sequence). Here the CDR3 reads CASSSPADTQYF. CDR3 coding DNA: TGTGCCAGCAGCTCCCCGGCGGATACGCAGTATTTT.

This clone showed up just a few times. The chain recombines TRBV7-3 with TRBJ2-3; the match to TRBD2 covers 7 bases. CDR1 is SGHTA and CDR2 is FQGTGA in the germline V gene. The V gene end was trimmed by 2 bases and the J gene end by 2 bases; junction bases not matched to a gene: 13. The CDR3 has 18 amino acids. The CDR3 DNA reads TGTGCCAGCAGCTTACACCCAATGGGGGGGGTACTCACAGATACGCAGTATTTT. This gives the protein CASSLHPMGGVLTDTQYF.

CDR3 residues: CASSPFRAGGLYEQYF. The DNA for the CDR3 is TGTGCCAGCAGCCCGTTCCGAGCGGGGGGGCTCTACGAGCAGTACTTC. The V call is TRBV7-2, the J call TRBJ2-7, with 10 bases identical to TRBD2. The CDR3 extends over 16 amino acids. Germline V lookup: CDR1 SGHTA, CDR2 FQGNSA. V lost 5 bases and J lost 3; bases outside the gene matches: 10.

V usage is TRBV5-1 and J usage is TRBJ1-2, with D possibly being TRBD1 (6 bases). CDR3 size: 15 residues. V gave up 0 bases and J gave up 1 base, with 10 bases separating them. Germline values: CDR1 SGHRS, CDR2 YFSETQ. The CDR3 region has the DNA TGCGCCAGCAGCTTGGGGCCACAGGGTAACTATGGCTACACCTTC. Its protein product is CASSLGPQGNYGYTF.

This chain links TRBV7-2 with TRBJ2-7; the match to TRBD1 covers 7 bases. V was pared by 5 bases and J by 0 bases, with 7 bases of the junction left unmatched. The length of the CDR3 is 15 residues. From germline, CDR1 is SGHTA and CDR2 FQGNSA. The CDR3 protein is CASSPDRLSSYEQYF. In DNA form, the CDR3 reads TGTGCCAGCAGCCCGGACAGGCTTAGCTCCTACGAGCAGTACTTC.

V usage is TRBV2 and J usage is TRBJ1-1; D gene uncertain. V lost 2 bases and J 1 base, leaving 2 bases between the germline ends. This CDR3 comprises 12 residues. Germline CDR1 reads SNHLY; CDR2 reads FYNNEI. The CDR3 loop reads CASSEQNTEAFF. CDR3 sequence (DNA): TGTGCCAGCAGTGAACAGAACACTGAAGCTTTCTTT.

The rearrangement uses TRBV7-2 and TRBJ2-7; 10 bases align to TRBD2. The length of the CDR3 is 14 residues. The junction had 2 bases not matched to a gene; V was cut back by 5 bases and J by 1 base. Germline V gene data show CDR1 as SGHTA and CDR2 as FQGNSA. DNA for the CDR3: TGTGCCAGCAGCCTGGGACTAGCGTCCTACGAGCAGTACTTC. This encodes CASSLGLASYEQYF.

The V call is TRBV6-1, the J call TRBJ2-7; TRBD1 might be the D (6 bases). This CDR3 is built from 14 residues. Germline CDR1 reads MNHNS; CDR2 reads SASEGT. V was pared by 7 bases and J by 0 bases, with 13 bases between. CDR3 in amino acids: CASKRQESSYEQYF. CDR3 DNA sequence: TGTGCCAGCAAACGACAGGAGAGCTCCTACGAGCAGTACTTC.

The chain recombines TRBV6-1 with TRBJ1-5; D uncertain. The CDR3 extends over 15 amino acids. Germline CDR1 MNHNS, CDR2 SASEGT. V gave up 4 bases and J gave up 6 bases, with 16 bases separating them. In DNA, the CDR3 is TGTGCCAGCAGTGTAGCGTTCTCTAAACCTCAGCCCCAGCATTTT. As protein: CASSVAFSKPQPQHF.

The chain carries TRBV2 and TRBJ1-6, with no clear D. V was clipped by 6 bases and J by 4 bases, with 7 bases between them. This CDR3 has 13 amino acids. The germline CDR1 and CDR2 sequences are SNHLY and FYNNEI. CDR3 DNA sequence: TGTGCCAGCAGACAGCTATATAATTCACCCCTCCACTTT. Amino acid sequence: CASRQLYNSPLHF.

The chain employs TRBV27 and TRBJ1-4, with D possibly being TRBD1 (5 bases). This CDR3 is 15 amino acids long. Between the trimmed V and J ends, which lost 6 bases and 8 bases, there was a span of 19 bases. Germline V gives CDR1 MNHEY, CDR2 SMNVEV (reference sequence). The DNA of the CDR3 is TGTGCCAGCAGCAAATTAGTGGAATGGGGGGAAAAACTGTTTTTT. Protein: CASSKLVEWGEKLFF.

This sequence joins TRBV7-3 and TRBJ2-1, with D hard to call. V shed 2 bases and J shed 8 bases, with 10 bases lying between them. Per germline, CDR1 SGHTA and CDR2 FQGTGA. There are 13 residues in the CDR3. The chain's CDR3 is CASSLLGIDEQFF. Here the CDR3 DNA reads TGTGCCAGCAGCTTACTGGGGATTGATGAGCAGTTCTTC.

This chain joins TRBV7-2 and TRBJ2-7; 7 nucleotides agree with TRBD1. In germline, CDR1 is SGHTA, CDR2 FQGNSA. This CDR3 contains 15 residues. V dropped 1 base and J dropped 0; count of bases not matched to a gene: 3. CDR3 protein: CASSLERTGSYEQYF. The CDR3 coding sequence is TGTGCCAGCAGCTTAGAGAGGACAGGCTCCTACGAGCAGTACTTC. Using reference TRBV7-2 and TRBJ2-7 for the parts outside the CDR3, the full variable domain is GAGVSQSPSNKVTEKGKDVELRCDPISGHTALYWYRQSLGQGLEFLIYFQGNSAPDKSGLPSDRFSAERTGGSVSTLTIQRTQQEDSAVYLCASSLERTGSYEQYFGPGTRLTVT.

The V call is TRBV6-5, the J call TRBJ1-4; TRBD1 agrees at 10 bases. This CDR3 has 14 residues. Germline loops: CDR1 MNHEY, CDR2 SVGAGI. V trimming: 4 bases; J trimming: 10 bases; junction bases outside the gene matches: 6. The CDR3: CASSSPGQGVKLFF. The CDR3 DNA reads TGTGCCAGCAGTTCCCCCGGACAGGGGGTAAAACTGTTTTTT.

The chain combines TRBV11-2 with TRBJ2-5; tentative D call: TRBD2 (7 bases). V lost 2 bases and J 6 bases, leaving 16 bases between the germline ends. CDR1 SGHAT and CDR2 FQNNGV come from the germline V gene. This CDR3 is 15 amino acids long. The CDR3 loop reads CASSLRRGAGKTQYF. CDR3 DNA sequence: TGTGCCAGCAGCTTACGACGGGGGGCCGGAAAGACCCAGTACTTC.

This sequence joins TRBV19 and TRBJ1-5; possibly TRBD1 for D (6 bases). There are 15 residues in the CDR3. Germline V gene data show CDR1 as LNHDA and CDR2 as SQIVND (reference sequence). The V end was cut by 6 bases, the J end by 7 bases, with 19 bases between. The CDR3, as DNA: TGTGCCAGTAGGATTGGGGGCCGGACGGGGCAGCCCCAGCATTTT. Translating gives CASRIGGRTGQPQHF.